Listed below are T cell receptor beta chains from one sample, sequenced in a study of T-cell memory formation after mild COVID-19. One entry per CDR3 protein results from TCRdb running MiXCR on the 5' RACE reads. The sample contains roughly 170,000 distinct CDR3 sequences, approximately 17% of which appear only once. Sequenced input: PBMCs or a T cell subset sorted from them (not recorded which). The receptor set was obtained from a man younger than 30 who had mild COVID-19 (a few samples of this study predate the infection). Cell type and time point are not known. Each CDR3 is given without its conserved first and last residue. Each record gives: J gene, CDR3 length, V gene, CDR3 protein.

TRBJ1-3 | 11 | TRBV20-1 | SVGGHSGNTIY
TRBJ2-1 | 10 | TRBV4-3 | ASSQTFGPQF
TRBJ1-1 | 11 | TRBV10-1 | ASSEGTNTEAF
TRBJ2-5 | 15 | TRBV10-1 | ASSDGSSAAAKETQY
TRBJ1-6 | 13 | TRBV5-1 | ASSPGQGSGSPLH
TRBJ1-6 | 14 | TRBV4-1 | ASSQGNTLVDSPLH
TRBJ2-2 | 14 | TRBV5-8 | ASSPGQWANTGELF
TRBJ1-6 | 14 | TRBV20-1 | SARDWGSYRNSPLH
TRBJ2-3 | 11 | TRBV20-1 | SAQTGRTDTQY
TRBJ2-7 | 13 | TRBV27 | ASSSATGWSYEQY
TRBJ2-6 | 12 | TRBV5-1 | ASSLAPGSNVLT
TRBJ2-3 | 13 | TRBV7-2 | ASSLGGGNTDTQY
TRBJ1-1 | 7 | TRBV7-7 | ASVSFAF
TRBJ1-2 | 16 | TRBV4-1 | ASSQTDIAKVANYGYT
TRBJ1-1 | 10 | TRBV12-3/TRBV12-4 | ASSLGRGPAF
TRBJ2-1 | 13 | TRBV5-6 | ASSLGDFLYNEQF
TRBJ1-1 | 10 | TRBV29-1 | SGGQQNTEAF
TRBJ1-1 | 13 | TRBV4-3 | ASSQISQGRTEAF
TRBJ1-5 | 15 | TRBV7-8 | ASSLAHPGASNQPQH
TRBJ2-1 | 12 | TRBV20-1 | SAMGGAVYNEQF
TRBJ2-4 | 15 | TRBV9 | ASSVVSSRVAKNIQY
TRBJ2-7 | 11 | TRBV5-4 | ASSPGTSFEQY
TRBJ1-5 | 10 | TRBV6-2/TRBV6-3 | ASSARSQPQH
TRBJ2-7 | 9 | TRBV7-6 | ASSPDYEQY
TRBJ1-1 | 7 | TRBV29-1 | SVGPEAF
TRBJ1-6 | 13 | TRBV7-2 | ASSLPTGGRSPLH
TRBJ2-2 | 13 | TRBV5-5 | ASSGGRGNTGELF
TRBJ1-2 | 12 | TRBV18 | ASSPQAGTRGYT
TRBJ2-3 | 13 | TRBV12-3/TRBV12-4 | ASSILGGGTDTQY
TRBJ2-3 | 10 | TRBV24-1 | ATSSGGDTQY
TRBJ1-4 | 15 | TRBV7-9 | ASSLGSLGTGGEKLF
TRBJ1-6 | 11 | TRBV20-1 | SATFGWNSPLH
TRBJ2-5 | 11 | TRBV27 | ASSLFGESTQY
TRBJ2-5 | 15 | TRBV6-5 | ASSRWRQGADQETQY
TRBJ2-3 | 11 | TRBV29-1 | SALPQRGDTQY
TRBJ1-2 | 12 | TRBV5-6 | ASSSPRGAYGYT
TRBJ1-2 | 11 | TRBV24-1 | ATSTGNNYGYT
TRBJ2-2 | 13 | TRBV7-9 | ASTVQAMNTGELF
TRBJ2-2 | 12 | TRBV7-2 | ASSPQIRGGELF
TRBJ1-1 | 11 | TRBV10-3 | AIRDRGDTEAF
TRBJ1-5 | 13 | TRBV15 | ATSGGQAFGQPQH
TRBJ1-3 | 12 | TRBV4-3 | ASSQGYGWDTIY
TRBJ2-5 | 12 | TRBV2 | ASSEWSEQETQY
TRBJ1-5 | 11 | TRBV15 | ATSRDLGQPQH
TRBJ1-4 | 10 | TRBV7-2 | ASSRSKGRLF
TRBJ2-3 | 14 | TRBV7-9 | ASSLVVGDPTDTQY
TRBJ1-5 | 11 | TRBV7-2 | ASSLGMDQPQH
TRBJ2-1 | 12 | TRBV5-1 | ASSLRGAGDEQF
TRBJ1-2 | 14 | TRBV5-1 | ASSLDARGVNYGYT
TRBJ1-2 | 11 | TRBV7-2 | ASSLQPFYGYT
TRBJ1-5 | 9 | TRBV7-9 | ASSLGRPQH
TRBJ2-5 | 16 | TRBV7-6 | ASSLALTSGGNEETQY
TRBJ2-4 | 15 | TRBV12-3/TRBV12-4 | ASRPTGGSVAKNIQY
TRBJ1-1 | 11 | TRBV9 | ASSFRTGTEAF